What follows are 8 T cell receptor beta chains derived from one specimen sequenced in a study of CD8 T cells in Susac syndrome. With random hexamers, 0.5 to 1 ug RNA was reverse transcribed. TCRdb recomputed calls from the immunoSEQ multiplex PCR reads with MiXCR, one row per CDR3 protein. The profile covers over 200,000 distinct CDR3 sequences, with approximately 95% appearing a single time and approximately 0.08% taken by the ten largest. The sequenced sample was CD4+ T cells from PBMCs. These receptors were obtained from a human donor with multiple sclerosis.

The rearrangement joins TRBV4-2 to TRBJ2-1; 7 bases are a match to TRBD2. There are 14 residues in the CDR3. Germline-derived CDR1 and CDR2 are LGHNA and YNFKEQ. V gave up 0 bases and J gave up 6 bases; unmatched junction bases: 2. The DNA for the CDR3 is TGTGCCAGCAGCCAAGACGGGACTATCAATGAGCAGTTCTTC. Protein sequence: CASSQDGTINEQFF.

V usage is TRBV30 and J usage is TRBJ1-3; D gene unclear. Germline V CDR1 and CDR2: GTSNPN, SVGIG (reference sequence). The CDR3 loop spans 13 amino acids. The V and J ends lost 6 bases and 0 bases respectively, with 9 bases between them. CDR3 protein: CACDLFSGNTIYF. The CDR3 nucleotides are TGTGCCTGCGACCTTTTCTCTGGAAACACCATATATTTT.

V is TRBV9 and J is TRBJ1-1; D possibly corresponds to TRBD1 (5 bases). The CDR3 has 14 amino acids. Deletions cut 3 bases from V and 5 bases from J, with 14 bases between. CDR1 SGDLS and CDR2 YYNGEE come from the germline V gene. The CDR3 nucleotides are TGTGCCAGCAGCGGCAGGGATTGGAGAACTGAAGCTTTCTTT. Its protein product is CASSGRDWRTEAFF.

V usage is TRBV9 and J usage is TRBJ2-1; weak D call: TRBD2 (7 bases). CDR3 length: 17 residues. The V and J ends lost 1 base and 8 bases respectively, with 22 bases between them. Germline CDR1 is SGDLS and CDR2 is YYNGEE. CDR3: CASSVSSVEGGPDEQFF. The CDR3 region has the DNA TGTGCCAGCAGCGTAAGTTCCGTTGAGGGGGGGCCGGATGAGCAGTTCTTC.

DNA for the CDR3: TGTGCCAGCAGCCCAAGCCGGAATCAAGAGACCCAGTACTTC. Protein product: CASSPSRNQETQYF. This chain uses TRBV5-4 with TRBJ2-5; D gene ambiguous. Germline V gene sequence: CDR1 SGHNT, CDR2 YYREEE (reference sequence). The V end was cut by 4 bases, the J end by 2 bases, with 12 bases between. The CDR3 is 14 amino acids. The full variable domain, with the rest looked up from reference TRBV5-4 and TRBJ2-5, is ETGVTQSPTHLIKTRGQQVTLRCSSQSGHNTVSWYQQALGQGPQFIFQYYREEENGRGNFPPRFSGLQFPNYSSELNVNALELDDSALYLCASSPSRNQETQYFGPGTRLLVL.

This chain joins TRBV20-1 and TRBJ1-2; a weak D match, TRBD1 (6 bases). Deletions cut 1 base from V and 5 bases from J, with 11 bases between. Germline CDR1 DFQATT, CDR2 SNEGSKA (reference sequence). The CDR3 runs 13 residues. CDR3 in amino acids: CSARAAGTYGYTF. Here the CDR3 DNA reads TGCAGTGCTAGAGCTGCCGGGACATATGGCTACACCTTC.

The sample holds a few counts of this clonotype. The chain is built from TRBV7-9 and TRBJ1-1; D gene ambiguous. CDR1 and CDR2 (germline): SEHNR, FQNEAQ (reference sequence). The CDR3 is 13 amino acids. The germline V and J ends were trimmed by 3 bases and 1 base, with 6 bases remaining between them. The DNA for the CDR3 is TGTGCCAGCAGCTTGGAGGGGAACACTGAAGCTTTCTTT. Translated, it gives CASSLEGNTEAFF.

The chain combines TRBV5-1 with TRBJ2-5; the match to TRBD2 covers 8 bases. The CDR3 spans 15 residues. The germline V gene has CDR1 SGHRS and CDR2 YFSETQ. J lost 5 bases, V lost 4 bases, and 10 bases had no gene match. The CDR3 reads CASSKIAGPAETQYF. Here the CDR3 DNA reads TGCGCCAGCAGCAAGATAGCGGGGCCGGCGGAGACCCAGTACTTC.